What follows are 24 T cell receptor beta chains derived from one specimen sequenced in a study of prognosis after radiotherapy for stage I lung cancer. Researchers used two-round multiplex PCR to amplify TCR beta CDR3 starting from genomic DNA. TRBV and TRBJ genes each had their own specific primers in first-round PCR. TCRdb called the multiplex PCR reads again in MiXCR, with one record for every CDR3 protein. The sample lists over 12,000 distinct CDR3 sequences, roughly 26% occurring once. The sequenced sample was PBMCs, obtained before or after stereotactic body radiation therapy (not recorded which). Receptors originate from a donor over 45 with non-small cell lung cancer.

Note on this clonotype: Only one base separates this from a far larger clonotype, so it likely reflects a read error. The V call is TRBV6-5, the J call TRBJ2-1, with 7 nucleotides matching TRBD2. J was trimmed by 7 bases and V by 10 bases; bases with no gene match: 10. This CDR3 spans 13 amino acids. Germline CDR1 and CDR2: MNHEY and SVGAGI. The CDR3 here is CANTSGGGNEQFF. Here the CDR3 DNA reads TGTGCCAACACTTCGGGAGGCGGAAATGAGCAGTTCTTC.

This clonotype came up many times. This chain uses TRBV4-1 with TRBJ2-3, with TRBD2 matching over 15 bases. With V trimmed by 3 bases and J by 3 bases, 10 bases remained unmatched. The CDR3 extends over 19 amino acids. Germline V gene sequence: CDR1 MGHRA, CDR2 YSYEKL. The CDR3 DNA sequence: TGCGCCAGCAGCCACCCAGGACTAGCGGGAGGGCCAGGGACAGATACGCAGTATTTT. Its translation is CASSHPGLAGGPGTDTQYF.

This clonotype was counted at least ten times. V and J are TRBV5-1 and TRBJ1-1; a possible D gene is TRBD1 (6 bases). CDR3 length: 14 residues. CDR1 is SGHRS and CDR2 is YFSETQ in the germline V gene. V lost 4 bases and J 4 bases, leaving 14 bases between the germline ends. The CDR3 region has the DNA TGCGCCAGCAGCGAAGGGGGGGGGCTCACTGAAGCTTTCTTT. Protein product: CASSEGGGLTEAFF.

There are many counts of this clonotype. The junction departs from the called germline gene at one end, perhaps through a read error. The chain uses TRBV11-1 and TRBJ2-3; D might be TRBD1 (6 bases). Germline V gene lookup returns CDR1 SGHAT and CDR2 FQDESV (reference sequence). This CDR3 comprises 17 residues. The CDR3 reads CASRLGSRDIPADTQYF. The CDR3 DNA reads TGTGCCAGCAGATTAGGCTCCCGGGACATCCCAGCAGATACGCAGTATTTT.

Of note for this clonotype: Being one base from a much bigger clone, this may be a read error. The chain joins TRBV6-2 or TRBV6-3 to TRBJ2-7; no reliable D call. Germline values: CDR1 MNHEY, CDR2 SVGEGT. The CDR3 has 11 residues. For the CDR3, the DNA is TGTGTCAGCAGTTACATCTACGAGCAGTACTTC. Translation: CVSSYIYEQYF.

This clonotype was detected ten times or more. Compared with germline, one end of the junction differs, possibly owing to a read error. The CDR3 region has the DNA TGTGCCAGCCGTTACGGGGAAGGGGATGAAAAACTGTTTTTT. It is translated as CASRYGEGDEKLFF. The rearrangement uses TRBV6-5 and TRBJ1-4, with TRBD1 as a possible D gene (5 bases). CDR1 and CDR2 (germline): MNHEY, SVGAGI. This CDR3 comprises 14 residues.

This clonotype was recorded many times. The rearrangement uses TRBV6-5 and TRBJ1-5; D not resolved. Germline V gene sequence: CDR1 MNHEY, CDR2 SVGAGI. The CDR3 contains 14 residues. With 4 bases removed from V and 1 base from J, the gap between germline ends came to 8 bases. The CDR3: CASSSGWSNQPQHF. Written as DNA, the CDR3 is TGTGCCAGCAGTTCGGGTTGGAGCAATCAGCCCCAGCATTTT.

In its sample, this clonotype was seen many times. J is TRBJ2-3 and V is TRBV2; 10 nucleotides line up with TRBD2. Germline V lookup: CDR1 SNHLY, CDR2 FYNNEI. V was pared by 7 bases and J by 0 bases, with 7 bases of the junction left unmatched. The CDR3 has 16 residues. The CDR3 sequence: CASMLAGVTSTDTQYF. The CDR3 bases are TGTGCCAGCATGCTAGCGGGGGTGACTAGCACAGATACGCAGTATTTT.

This clonotype was recorded many times. CDR3 region: CASSSKSAYQETQYF. The CDR3 DNA sequence: TGCGCCAGCAGCTCCAAGAGCGCATACCAAGAGACCCAGTACTTC. The rearrangement joins TRBV5-1 to TRBJ2-5; D uncertain. Germline CDR1 SGHRS, CDR2 YFSETQ. The CDR3 runs to 15 residues. V was trimmed by 3 bases and J by 0 bases, leaving 12 bases between them.

This clonotype was counted at least ten times. The chain joins TRBV9 to TRBJ1-3; D is ambiguous. This CDR3 has 14 amino acids. Trimming left V 4 bases short and J 3 bases short, with 11 bases between. Germline V gives CDR1 SGDLS, CDR2 YYNGEE. The CDR3 nucleotides are TGTGCCAGCAGCCATGCGGGGAATGGAAACACCATATATTTT. It encodes CASSHAGNGNTIYF.

The sample holds many counts of this clonotype. The V gene is TRBV19, the J gene TRBJ2-3; 9 bases line up with TRBD2. The CDR3 length is 14 residues. Germline CDR1 reads LNHDA; CDR2 reads SQIVND (reference sequence). The CDR3: CAGGDSGRTDTQYF. CDR3 coding DNA: TGTGCGGGGGGGGATAGCGGGAGAACTGATACGCAGTATTTT.

Details on this clonotype: This CDR3 is missing its conserved last phenylalanine or tryptophan, likely due to a read error. V gene TRBV15 combines with J gene TRBJ1-2; 10 positions agree with TRBD1. J was trimmed by 5 bases and V by 9 bases; bases with no gene match: 6. Germline loops: CDR1 LNHNV, CDR2 YYDKDF (reference sequence). The CDR3 is 13 amino acids. DNA of the CDR3: TGTGCCACTAGCCGGGGACAGGGGTATGGCTACACCTTA. Its translation: CATSRGQGYGYTL.

This clonotype is medium-sized within its sample. The chain carries TRBV6-5 and TRBJ2-3; 8 positions agree with TRBD2. The CDR3 sequence is 15 residues long. The germline CDR1 and CDR2 sequences are MNHEY and SVGAGI. V was pared by 4 bases and J by 0 bases, with 3 bases of the junction left unmatched. The CDR3 spells CASSLLAASTDTQYF. The CDR3 DNA sequence: TGTGCCAGCAGTTTACTAGCGGCTAGCACAGATACGCAGTATTTT.

Ten or more counts support this clonotype. The rearrangement uses TRBV2 and TRBJ1-1; TRBD1 matches at 7 bases. The CDR3 loop spans 13 amino acids. V lost 8 bases and J lost 6; bases outside the gene matches: 9. Looked up from germline, CDR1 is SNHLY and CDR2 is FYNNEI. The CDR3 coding sequence is TGTGCCAGCGCAGGACAGGTGTGGTCTGAAGCTTTCTTT. Its protein product is CASAGQVWSEAFF.

For this clonotype: Since a far larger clone is one base different, this is likely a read error. The chain has TRBV7-3 and TRBJ1-5; D gene unclear. The CDR3 has 13 residues. CDR1 is SGHTA and CDR2 is FQGTGA in the germline V gene. CDR3 sequence: CASSFDGSQPQNF. The CDR3 DNA reads TGTGCCAGCAGCTTTGACGGAAGTCAGCCCCAGAATTTT.

This clonotype came up many times. CDR3 sequence: CSASLGGPNEKLFF. For the CDR3, the DNA is TGCAGTGCTAGTTTGGGAGGGCCTAATGAAAAACTGTTTTTT. The chain couples TRBV20-1 to TRBJ1-4, with D uncertain. Germline V gene sequence: CDR1 DFQATT, CDR2 SNEGSKA (reference sequence). The CDR3 contains 14 residues. The ends were cut back, 3 bases at V and 3 bases at J, with 11 bases in the middle.

This clonotype was picked up many times. DNA of the CDR3: TGTGCCAGCAGTCGCCCCTTAGGCCTTGAAGCTTTCTTT. It encodes CASSRPLGLEAFF. The chain is built from TRBV7-9 and TRBJ1-1; D unresolved. The V gene lost 6 bases and the J gene lost 7 bases, with 15 bases spanning the gap. The CDR3 totals 13 residues. Germline V gene lookup returns CDR1 SEHNR and CDR2 FQNEAQ (reference sequence).

The rearrangement joins TRBV12-3 or TRBV12-4 to TRBJ2-1, with D possibly being TRBD1 (5 bases). The CDR3 runs 14 residues. CDR3 nucleotide sequence: TGTGCAGGCAGTCGGACACCCTCATACAATGAGCAGTTCTTC. Residues: CAGSRTPSYNEQFF.

The rearrangement links TRBV12-3 or TRBV12-4 to TRBJ2-7; D perhaps matches TRBD2 (6 bases). V lost 5 bases, J lost 3 bases, and 11 bases lay in between. CDR3 length: 13 amino acids. CDR3 sequence (DNA): TGTGCCAGCAGTCCGTTGCGGGGCTACGAGCAGTACTTC. Translation: CASSPLRGYEQYF.

In its sample, this clonotype was seen many times. This chain connects TRBV7-2 to TRBJ1-2; the match to TRBD1 covers 7 bases. The germline CDR1 and CDR2 sequences are SGHTA and FQGNSA. This CDR3 has 15 residues. With 3 bases clipped from V and 5 bases from J, the junction kept 9 bases outside the gene matches. CDR3: CASSLPRGRGYGYTF. In DNA form, the CDR3 reads TGTGCCAGCAGCTTGCCAAGGGGGCGGGGTTATGGCTACACCTTC.

This clonotype was picked up many times. The chain links TRBV25-1 to TRBJ1-4; TRBD1 matches 7 bases. Germline V gene lookup returns CDR1 MGHDK and CDR2 SYGVNS. There are 16 residues in the CDR3. V lost 1 base to trimming and J lost 8 bases; unmatched junction nucleotides: 10. The CDR3 is CASSELGEGAQEKLFF. The CDR3 nucleotides are TGTGCCAGCAGTGAATTGGGGGAGGGGGCGCAGGAAAAACTGTTTTTT.

This clonotype occurred many times. The V and J genes are TRBV6-5 and TRBJ1-2; D not resolved. The CDR3 totals 19 residues. V was trimmed by 0 bases and J by 7 bases, leaving 27 bases between them. The V gene's germline CDR1 is MNHEY and CDR2 SVGAGI. In DNA, the CDR3 is TGTGCCAGCAGTTACTCGCCCCCCGGTGCGGGTCTATCTATAGGTGGCTACACCTTC. Protein sequence: CASSYSPPGAGLSIGGYTF.

This clonotype showed up just once. A far larger clone lies a single base away; this is likely a read error. This sequence joins TRBV7-9 and TRBJ2-3; D is ambiguous. The CDR3 is 15 residues long. Germline CDR1 is SEHNR and CDR2 is FQNEAQ (reference sequence). CDR3 nucleotides: TGTGCCAGCAGATTAGTGGGTAGACCGTCAGATACGCAGTATTTT. This encodes CASRLVGRPSDTQYF.

This clonotype was detected many times. The chain combines TRBV20-1 with TRBJ1-2, with TRBD1 matching 11 bases. The CDR3 extends over 14 amino acids. Germline CDR1 DFQATT, CDR2 SNEGSKA (reference sequence). V lost 2 bases to trimming and J lost 3 bases; unmatched junction nucleotides: 2. The CDR3 nucleotides are TGCAGTGCTAGACGGGACAGGGGGTACTATGGCTACACCTTC. Translation: CSARRDRGYYGYTF.